The 20 T cell receptor beta chains presented below share a single source sample, sequenced in a study of response to subunit inactivated influenza vaccine. TCRdb reprocessed the RT-PCR reads via MiXCR and lists one record per CDR3 protein. The table records some 800,000 distinct CDR3 sequences, around 21% of them present only once. Sequencing was performed on PBMCs from blood, taken roughly 5 days after vaccination. The receptors come from a man between 45 and 60 years old who received an inactivated influenza vaccine.

The rearrangement uses TRBV20-1 and TRBJ2-2; 10 bases map to TRBD2. The CDR3 runs to 17 residues. CDR1 is DFQATT and CDR2 is SNEGSKA in the germline V gene (reference sequence). After removal of 6 bases from V and 4 bases from J, the junction contained 14 bases not matched to a gene. Here the CDR3 reads CSARSLAGAGSTGELFF. The CDR3 nucleotides read TGCAGTGCAAGAAGTCTAGCGGGGGCCGGGAGCACCGGGGAGCTGTTTTTT.

V gene TRBV12-3 or TRBV12-4 combines with J gene TRBJ1-1; maybe TRBD1 (6 bases). This CDR3 has 13 amino acids. V was trimmed by 5 bases and J by 5 bases, leaving 12 bases between them. DNA of the CDR3: TGTGCCAGCAGTCAGGGGAGTTGGACTGAAGCTTTCTTT. It specifies CASSQGSWTEAFF.

The rearrangement joins TRBV12-3 or TRBV12-4 to TRBJ2-1; 10 bases map to TRBD2. The V segment lost 6 bases and the J segment 4 bases; nucleotides outside the gene matches: 6. This CDR3 spans 15 amino acids. DNA for the CDR3: TGTGCCAGCAGACTAACTAGCGGGGTATACAATGAGCAGTTCTTC. Its translation is CASRLTSGVYNEQFF.

This clonotype was observed a handful of times. The chain links TRBV18 to TRBJ2-2; 9 nucleotides line up with TRBD1. Germline V gene sequence: CDR1 KGHSH, CDR2 LQKENI. This CDR3 has 15 amino acids. The junction had 6 bases not matched to a gene; V was cut back by 5 bases and J by 5 bases. In DNA, the CDR3 is TGTGCCAGCTCAGCGGGACAGGGACGAACCGGGGAGCTGTTTTTT. Translated: CASSAGQGRTGELFF.

The J gene is TRBJ2-2, the V gene TRBV11-1; TRBD2 might be the D (5 bases). Per germline, CDR1 SGHAT and CDR2 FQDESV (reference sequence). Trimming removed 5 bases at V and 0 bases at J, with 19 bases between. CDR3 length: 18 amino acids. The CDR3: CASSQTTAGDTNTGELFF. For the CDR3, the DNA is TGTGCCAGCAGCCAAACGACGGCGGGCGATACGAACACCGGGGAGCTGTTTTTT.

There are a few counts of this clonotype. The chain links TRBV20-1 to TRBJ1-4, with TRBD1 identical over 7 bases. The CDR3 consists of 14 residues. Germline trimming cut 2 bases from V and 8 bases from J; bases unmatched to any gene: 8. Looked up from germline, CDR1 is DFQATT and CDR2 is SNEGSKA (reference sequence). The CDR3 coding sequence is TGCAGTGCTAGAAAACGAGTGACAGGGGAAAAACTGTTTTTT. It codes for CSARKRVTGEKLFF.

This clonotype was seen only a few times. The rearrangement links TRBV6-5 to TRBJ1-3; D not resolved. CDR3 length equals 14 residues. V lost 2 bases, J lost 9 bases, and 14 bases lay in between. The germline CDR1 and CDR2 sequences are MNHEY and SVGAGI. The CDR3 here is CASSYNAVEGTIYF. CDR3 nucleotide sequence: TGTGCCAGCAGTTACAATGCTGTTGAGGGCACCATATATTTT.

This clonotype was seen a few times. This chain joins TRBV12-3 or TRBV12-4 and TRBJ2-1; weak D call: TRBD2 (5 bases). V was clipped by 7 bases and J by 1 base, with 14 bases between them. This CDR3 comprises 15 residues. CDR3 sequence (DNA): TGTGCCAGCACCTCCTTCGGGGTTTCCTACAATGAGCAGTTCTTC. Translation: CASTSFGVSYNEQFF.

The rearrangement uses TRBV11-2 and TRBJ1-6; D unclear. V dropped 1 base and J dropped 11 bases, with 15 bases sitting between them. CDR1 and CDR2 from the germline V gene are SGHAT and FQNNGV. The CDR3 runs to 15 residues. In DNA, the CDR3 is TGTGCCAGCAGCTTAGGTCTGGGCCATTTTCCACCCCTCCACTTT. Residues: CASSLGLGHFPPLHF.

This clonotype was counted ten times or more. The junction does not match germline at one end; this may be a read error. The V gene is TRBV5-1, the J gene TRBJ2-1, with D possibly TRBD2 on 7 matching bases. This CDR3 has 15 amino acids. The germline gives CDR1 SGHRS, CDR2 YFSETQ. The CDR3 nucleotides read TGTGCCAGCAGTTTAGGGGGGGGGCTTTACAATGAGCAGTTCTTC. Protein sequence: CASSLGGGLYNEQFF.

V usage is TRBV11-1 and J usage is TRBJ1-2; 8 positions match TRBD1. The CDR3 covers 19 residues. The germline gives CDR1 SGHAT, CDR2 FQDESV (reference sequence). V was clipped by 5 bases and J by 0 bases; unmatched bases: 17. CDR3 DNA: TGTGCCAGCAGCCCACGACAGGGGTCGACTCCATTAGCTAACTATGGCTACACCTTC. This translates into CASSPRQGSTPLANYGYTF.

The chain employs TRBV5-6 and TRBJ2-7; D is perhaps TRBD2 (5 bases). The CDR3 covers 15 residues. The V and J ends lost 2 bases and 4 bases respectively, with 16 bases between them. Germline V gene data show CDR1 as SGHDT and CDR2 as YYEEEE. DNA for the CDR3: TGTGCCAGCAGCTTCCGGGCGCTAGCAGAATACGAGCAGTACTTC. Translated, it gives CASSFRALAEYEQYF.

The sample holds a few counts of this clonotype. The chain uses TRBV4-3 and TRBJ2-2, with 7 bases matching TRBD2. After removal of 1 base from V and 6 bases from J, the junction contained 11 bases not matched to a gene. Per the germline V gene, CDR1 is LGHNA and CDR2 is YSLEER. The CDR3 totals 17 residues. The CDR3 loop reads CASSQALLAGVPGELFF. The CDR3 DNA follows: TGCGCCAGCAGCCAAGCCCTCCTGGCGGGGGTGCCCGGGGAGCTGTTTTTT.

A note on this clonotype: At one boundary the junction diverges from the germline segment, which might be a read error. The chain uses TRBV7-7 and TRBJ1-5; TRBD1 might be the D (5 bases). The germline V gene has CDR1 SSHAT and CDR2 FNYEAQ (reference sequence). The CDR3 length is 14 residues. In DNA, the CDR3 is TGTGCTAGCAGCTTGGGGGTGCGCAATCAGCCCCAGCATTTT. Translated: CASSLGVRNQPQHF.

This clonotype was seen a handful of times. CDR3 DNA: TGTGCCACGCAGGACCGAGATACGCAGTATTTT. Translating gives CATQDRDTQYF. The chain combines TRBV19 with TRBJ2-3; D remains unclear. Trimming took 10 bases from V and 5 from J, leaving 10 bases between them. This CDR3 spans 11 amino acids. The germline CDR1 and CDR2 sequences are LNHDA and SQIVND (reference sequence).

The rearrangement joins TRBV6-2 or TRBV6-3 to TRBJ1-5; D perhaps matches TRBD1 (6 bases). The CDR3 extends over 12 amino acids. V was trimmed by 6 bases and J by 5 bases, leaving 8 bases between them. Germline V CDR1 and CDR2: MNHEY, SVGEGT. The CDR3 protein is CASRTGYQPQHF. CDR3 sequence (DNA): TGTGCCAGCAGAACAGGGTATCAGCCCCAGCATTTT.

A few counts support this clonotype. The chain joins TRBV7-8 to TRBJ1-1; no reliable D call. The V and J ends lost 2 bases and 8 bases respectively, with 12 bases between them. Germline values: CDR1 SGHVS, CDR2 FQNEAQ. This CDR3 spans 13 amino acids. This CDR3 is CASSLLWEKEAFF. As DNA, the CDR3 is TGTGCCAGCAGCTTATTATGGGAAAAAGAAGCTTTCTTT.

The chain carries TRBV6-1 and TRBJ1-5, with D possibly being TRBD1 (5 bases). V was cut by 6 bases and J by 1 base, with 16 bases left in between. The CDR3 covers 16 residues. Germline values: CDR1 MNHNS, CDR2 SASEGT. CDR3 amino acids: CASSHPLRGSNQPQHF. The CDR3 DNA sequence: TGTGCCAGCAGCCACCCCCTAAGGGGAAGCAATCAGCCCCAGCATTTT.

V gene TRBV9 combines with J gene TRBJ1-1, with 8 nucleotides matching TRBD1. This CDR3 is built from 14 residues. V lost 8 bases and J lost 2; bases outside the gene matches: 8. Looked up from germline, CDR1 is SGDLS and CDR2 is YYNGEE. Written as DNA, the CDR3 is TGTGCCAGTACCCAGGGACAGGTTAACACTGAAGCTTTCTTT. It specifies CASTQGQVNTEAFF.

This clonotype showed up just a few times. This chain links TRBV30 with TRBJ2-4; D remains unclear. This CDR3 spans 15 amino acids. V was shortened by 2 bases and J by 0 bases, with 11 bases between the two germline ends. Germline CDR1 reads GTSNPN; CDR2 reads SVGIG (reference sequence). The CDR3 loop reads CAWSSLSVAKNIQYF. CDR3 bases: TGTGCCTGGAGTTCACTATCTGTAGCCAAAAACATTCAGTACTTC.